The TCR beta chain described here comes from a study of cytomegalovirus exposure and HLA in healthy donors. Notes on the study in general: In a later analysis, CMV-associated beta chains were mostly HLA-associated, it appeared. CMV serostatus was the only immune exposure information that was available. Most of the TCR beta V segments (in an earlier analysis) were productive either about 87% or about 30% of the time.

With 60 Vbeta and 13 Jbeta primers, the PCR was carried out. TCRdb's table, derived via immunoSEQ multiplex PCR, lists solely in-frame clones and lacks some. The sample is made up of about 33,000 clones, and the top ten hold roughly 3.5% of it. The CDR3 totals 12 residues. Germline-derived CDR1 and CDR2 are GTSNPN and SVGIG (reference sequence). Trimming cost V 0 bases and J 4 bases, with 7 bases left between them. To note about this clone: Its antigen is unknown. The identical CDR3 is also encoded by other nucleotide sequences in the sample.

The source material was PBMCs. The sequence derives from a man aged 35-49 years in good health and CMV-seronegative. The V gene is TRBV30, the J gene TRBJ2-7; the D is unclear. Written as DNA, the CDR3 is TGTGCCTGGAGTGTACGCGGATACGAGCAGTACTTC. Its protein is CAWSVRGYEQYF.